The T cell receptor beta chain under discussion was sequenced for a study of blood T cell repertoires in COVID-19. About the research overall: Whether acute or convalescent, the COVID-19 samples came from the United States, Italy and Spain. Sources were T cells, B-cell-depleted T cells, or PBMCs; the material itself was cDNA or gDNA.

Patients at the Seattle site were enrolled during active infection and followed longitudinally. Data came from immunoSEQ multiplex PCR; TCRdb stores just in-frame clones and leaves some out. The sample contains some 300,000 clones, around 89% of which appear only once. Trimming pared 3 bases from V and 1 base from J, leaving 15 bases between. This CDR3 has 16 residues. CDR1 is MGHDK, CDR2 SYGVNS, per germline. The specimen was peripheral blood. The V call is TRBV25-1, the J call TRBJ1-1; TRBD1 is a possible D gene (5 bases). The clonotype comes from a woman aged 50 to 65 with COVID-19, enrolled during active disease. The CDR3 region is CASSEYMGGKNTEAFF. For the CDR3, the DNA is TGTGCCAGCAGTGAGTACATGGGGGGGAAGAACACTGAAGCTTTCTTT.